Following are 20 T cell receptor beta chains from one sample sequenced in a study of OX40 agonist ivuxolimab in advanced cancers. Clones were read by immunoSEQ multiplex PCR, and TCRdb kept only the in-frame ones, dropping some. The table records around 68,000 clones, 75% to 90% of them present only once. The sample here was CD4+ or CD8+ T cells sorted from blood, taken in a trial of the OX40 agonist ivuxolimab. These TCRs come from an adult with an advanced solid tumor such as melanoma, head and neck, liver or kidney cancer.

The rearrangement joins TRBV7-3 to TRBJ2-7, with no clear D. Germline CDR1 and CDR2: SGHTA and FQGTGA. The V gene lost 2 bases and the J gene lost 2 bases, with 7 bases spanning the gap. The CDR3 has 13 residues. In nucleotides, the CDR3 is TGTGCCAGCAGCTTAGGGATCCCCTACGAGCAGTACTTC. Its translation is CASSLGIPYEQYF.

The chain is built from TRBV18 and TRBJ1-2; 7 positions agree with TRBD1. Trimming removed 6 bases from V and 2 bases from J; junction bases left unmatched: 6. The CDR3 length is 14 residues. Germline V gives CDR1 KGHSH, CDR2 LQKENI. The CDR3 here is CASSLGQRNYGYTF. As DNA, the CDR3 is TGTGCCAGCTCCCTGGGACAGAGGAACTATGGCTACACCTTC.

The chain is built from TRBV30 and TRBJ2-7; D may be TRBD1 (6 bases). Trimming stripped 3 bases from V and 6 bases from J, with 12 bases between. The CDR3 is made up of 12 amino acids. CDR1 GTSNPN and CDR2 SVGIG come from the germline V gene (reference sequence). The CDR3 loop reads CAWRQGPSEQYF. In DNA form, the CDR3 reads TGTGCCTGGAGGCAGGGGCCCAGCGAGCAGTACTTC. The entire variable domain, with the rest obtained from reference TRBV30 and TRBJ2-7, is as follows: SQTIHQWPATLVQPVGSPLSLECTVEGTSNPNLYWYRQAAGRGLQLLFYSVGIGQISSEVPQNLSASRPQDRQFILSSKKLLLSDSGFYLCAWRQGPSEQYFGPGTRLTVT.

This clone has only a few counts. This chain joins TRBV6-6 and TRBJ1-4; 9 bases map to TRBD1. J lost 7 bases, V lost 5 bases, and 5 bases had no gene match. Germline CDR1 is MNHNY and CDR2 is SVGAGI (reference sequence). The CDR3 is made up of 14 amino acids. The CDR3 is CASSNRGRFEKLFF. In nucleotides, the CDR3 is TGTGCCAGCAGTAACAGGGGGCGCTTTGAAAAACTGTTTTTT.

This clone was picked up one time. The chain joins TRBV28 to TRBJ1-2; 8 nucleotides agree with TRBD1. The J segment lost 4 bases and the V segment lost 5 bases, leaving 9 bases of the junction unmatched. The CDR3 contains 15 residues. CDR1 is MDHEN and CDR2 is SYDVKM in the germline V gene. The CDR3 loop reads CASSRHGQGFYGYTF. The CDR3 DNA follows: TGTGCCAGCAGTCGCCACGGACAGGGCTTCTATGGCTACACCTTC.

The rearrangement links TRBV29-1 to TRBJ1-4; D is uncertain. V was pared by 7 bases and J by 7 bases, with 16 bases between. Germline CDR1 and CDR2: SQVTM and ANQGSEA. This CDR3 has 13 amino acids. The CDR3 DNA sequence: TGCAGCGCCCACCGGGGTGGTAGTGAAAAACTGTTTTTT. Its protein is CSAHRGGSEKLFF.

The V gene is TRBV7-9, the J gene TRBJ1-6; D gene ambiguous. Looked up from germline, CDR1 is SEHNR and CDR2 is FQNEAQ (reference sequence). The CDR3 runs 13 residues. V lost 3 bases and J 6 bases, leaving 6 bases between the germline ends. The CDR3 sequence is CASSLHSNSPLHF. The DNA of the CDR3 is TGTGCCAGCAGCTTGCACTCTAATTCACCCCTCCACTTT.

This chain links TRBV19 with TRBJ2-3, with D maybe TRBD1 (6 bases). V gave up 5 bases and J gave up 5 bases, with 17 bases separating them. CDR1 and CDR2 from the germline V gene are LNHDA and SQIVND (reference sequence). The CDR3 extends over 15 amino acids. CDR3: CASSEQGLGVDTQYF. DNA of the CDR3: TGTGCCAGTAGTGAACAGGGTTTAGGGGTAGATACGCAGTATTTT. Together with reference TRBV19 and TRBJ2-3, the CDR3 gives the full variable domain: DGGITQSPKYLFRKEGQNVTLSCEQNLNHDAMYWYRQDPGQGLRLIYYSQIVNDFQKGDIAEGYSVSREKKESFPLTVTSAQKNPTAFYLCASSEQGLGVDTQYFGPGTRLTVL.

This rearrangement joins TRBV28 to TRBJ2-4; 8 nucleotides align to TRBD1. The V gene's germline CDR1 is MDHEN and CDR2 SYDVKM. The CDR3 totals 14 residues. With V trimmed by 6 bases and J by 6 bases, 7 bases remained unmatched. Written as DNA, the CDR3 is TGTGCCAGCAGGATGGACAGGGACCTAAACATTCAGTACTTC. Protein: CASRMDRDLNIQYF.

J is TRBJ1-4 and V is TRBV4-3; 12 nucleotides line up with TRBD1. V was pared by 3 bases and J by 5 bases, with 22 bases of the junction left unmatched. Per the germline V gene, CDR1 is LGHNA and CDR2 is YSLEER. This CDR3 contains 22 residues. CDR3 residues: CASSHIPWGRDRGRARNEKLFF. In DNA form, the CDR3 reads TGCGCCAGCAGCCACATCCCATGGGGTAGGGACAGGGGGCGGGCTAGGAATGAAAAACTGTTTTTT.

The CDR3 protein is CASSVDSDTQYF. The CDR3 DNA reads as TGCGCCAGCAGCGTCGACTCGGATACGCAGTATTTT. The rearrangement uses TRBV5-1 and TRBJ2-3; no reliable D call. Germline CDR1 is SGHRS and CDR2 is YFSETQ. The CDR3 sequence is 12 residues long. V lost 4 bases to trimming and J lost 6 bases, with 9 bases between them. Filled out from reference TRBV5-1 and TRBJ2-3, the complete variable domain reads KAGVTQTPRYLIKTRGQQVTLSCSPISGHRSVSWYQQTPGQGLQFLFEYFSETQRNKGNFPGRFSGRQFSNSRSEMNVSTLELGDSALYLCASSVDSDTQYFGPGTRLTVL.

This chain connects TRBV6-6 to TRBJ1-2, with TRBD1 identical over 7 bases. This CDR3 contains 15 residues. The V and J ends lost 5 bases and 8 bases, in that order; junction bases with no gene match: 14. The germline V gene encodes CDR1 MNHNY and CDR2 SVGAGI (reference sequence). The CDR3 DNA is TGTGCCAGCAGTACAAAGAACCGACAGGGCAGGGGCTACACCTTC. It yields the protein CASSTKNRQGRGYTF.

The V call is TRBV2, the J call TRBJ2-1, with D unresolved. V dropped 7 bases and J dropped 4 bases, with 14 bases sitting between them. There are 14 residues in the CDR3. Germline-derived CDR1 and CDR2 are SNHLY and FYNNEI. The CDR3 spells CASNPSLNYNEQFF. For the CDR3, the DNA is TGTGCCAGCAACCCGTCGCTTAATTACAATGAGCAGTTCTTC.

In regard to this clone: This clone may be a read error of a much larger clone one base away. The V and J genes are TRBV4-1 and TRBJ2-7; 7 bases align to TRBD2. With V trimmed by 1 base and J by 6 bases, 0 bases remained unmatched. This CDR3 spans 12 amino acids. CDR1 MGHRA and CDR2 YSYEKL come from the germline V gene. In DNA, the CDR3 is TGCGCCAGCAGCCAAGGGGGGGGCGAGCAGTACTTC. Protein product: CASSQGGGEQYF.

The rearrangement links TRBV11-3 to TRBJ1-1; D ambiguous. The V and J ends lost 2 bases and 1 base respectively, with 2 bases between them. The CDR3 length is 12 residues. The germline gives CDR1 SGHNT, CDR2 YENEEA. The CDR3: CASSLQNTEAFF. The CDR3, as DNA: TGTGCCAGCAGCTTACAGAACACTGAAGCTTTCTTT.

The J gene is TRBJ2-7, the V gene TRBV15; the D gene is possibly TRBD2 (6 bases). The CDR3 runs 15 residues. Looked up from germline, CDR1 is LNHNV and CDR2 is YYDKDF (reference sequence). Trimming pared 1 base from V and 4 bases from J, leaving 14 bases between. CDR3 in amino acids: CATSRVGSGGYEQYF. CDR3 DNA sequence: TGTGCCACCAGCAGAGTGGGTAGCGGAGGATACGAGCAGTACTTC.

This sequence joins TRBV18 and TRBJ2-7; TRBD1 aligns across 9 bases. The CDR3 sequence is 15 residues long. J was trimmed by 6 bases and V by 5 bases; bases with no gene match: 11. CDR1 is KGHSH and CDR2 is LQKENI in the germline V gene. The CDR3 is CASSATGTGPLEQYF. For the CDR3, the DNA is TGTGCCAGCTCAGCCACCGGGACAGGGCCTCTCGAGCAGTACTTC.

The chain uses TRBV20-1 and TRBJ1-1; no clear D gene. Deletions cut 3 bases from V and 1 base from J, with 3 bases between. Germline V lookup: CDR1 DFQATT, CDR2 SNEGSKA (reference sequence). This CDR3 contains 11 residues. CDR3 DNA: TGCAGTGCTAGCGAGAACACTGAAGCTTTCTTT. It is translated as CSASENTEAFF.

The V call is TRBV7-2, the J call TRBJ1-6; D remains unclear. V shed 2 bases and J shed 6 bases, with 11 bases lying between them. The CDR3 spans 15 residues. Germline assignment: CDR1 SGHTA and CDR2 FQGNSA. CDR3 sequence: CASSLKGGSNSPLHF. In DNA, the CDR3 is TGTGCCAGCAGCTTAAAAGGAGGGAGTAATTCACCCCTCCACTTT.

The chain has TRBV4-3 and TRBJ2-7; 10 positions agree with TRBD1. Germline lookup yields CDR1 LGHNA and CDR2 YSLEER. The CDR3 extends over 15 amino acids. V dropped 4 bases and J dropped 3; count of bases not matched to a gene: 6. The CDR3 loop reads CASSLRTGGNYEQYF. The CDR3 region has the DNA TGCGCCAGCAGCCTCCGGACAGGGGGAAACTACGAGCAGTACTTC.